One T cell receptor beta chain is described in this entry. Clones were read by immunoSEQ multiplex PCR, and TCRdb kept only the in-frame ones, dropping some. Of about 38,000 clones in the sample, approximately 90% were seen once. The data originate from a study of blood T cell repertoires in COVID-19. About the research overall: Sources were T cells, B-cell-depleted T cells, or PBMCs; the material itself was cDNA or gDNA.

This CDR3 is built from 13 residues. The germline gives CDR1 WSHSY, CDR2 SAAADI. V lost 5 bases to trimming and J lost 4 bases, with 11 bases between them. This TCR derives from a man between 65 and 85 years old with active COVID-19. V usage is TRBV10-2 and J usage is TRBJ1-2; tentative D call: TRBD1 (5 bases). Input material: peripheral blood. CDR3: CASSRGGSYGYTF. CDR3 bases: TGCGCCAGCAGTCGGGGGGGAAGCTATGGCTACACCTTC.